The 28 T cell receptor beta chains below all came from one sample that was sequenced in a study of T-cell memory formation after mild COVID-19. In TCRdb, the 5' RACE reads were re-called with MiXCR into one record per CDR3 protein. This table has 130,000 to 150,000 distinct CDR3 sequences, approximately 21% appearing once. Sequenced sample: PBMCs or a T cell subset sorted from them (not recorded which). These receptors all stem from an adult woman who had mild COVID-19 (a few samples of this study predate the infection). Cell type and time point are not known.

The chain employs TRBV6-2 or TRBV6-3 and TRBJ2-1, with a tentative D call TRBD1 (5 bases). V was clipped by 7 bases and J by 4 bases, with 14 bases between them. The length of the CDR3 is 14 residues. Per germline, CDR1 MNHEY and CDR2 SVGEGT. CDR3 in DNA: TGTGCCAGCAAGGGGCTAGTGTTTTACAATGAGCAGTTCTTC. Translation gives CASKGLVFYNEQFF.

The V gene is TRBV20-1, the J gene TRBJ1-5; no clear D gene. The CDR3 sequence is 12 residues long. Looked up from germline, CDR1 is DFQATT and CDR2 is SNEGSKA (reference sequence). V was pared by 5 bases and J by 2 bases, with 7 bases between. CDR3 amino acids: CSAALRNQPQHF. CDR3 DNA: TGCAGTGCTGCCCTCCGCAATCAGCCCCAGCATTTT.

This clonotype was counted between two and nine times. The chain employs TRBV20-1 and TRBJ2-7, with TRBD1 as a possible D gene (6 bases). Trimming stripped 6 bases from V and 3 bases from J, with 21 bases between. Per germline, CDR1 DFQATT and CDR2 SNEGSKA (reference sequence). This CDR3 contains 15 residues. The CDR3 sequence is CSAPQRGTRGYEQYF. As DNA, the CDR3 is TGCAGTGCCCCCCAAAGGGGGACGCGCGGCTACGAGCAGTACTTC.

The table lists this clonotype with a few counts. The chain links TRBV27 to TRBJ2-7, with D perhaps matching TRBD2 (5 bases). V shed 5 bases and J shed 3 bases, with 26 bases lying between them. CDR3 length: 18 amino acids. Germline V gene lookup returns CDR1 MNHEY and CDR2 SMNVEV (reference sequence). CDR3 loop: CASSTDYLFSRSRYEQYF. CDR3 DNA sequence: TGTGCCAGCAGTACCGACTACCTATTTTCTCGGTCCCGCTACGAGCAGTACTTC.

This clonotype was picked up many times. The V call is TRBV3-1, the J call TRBJ2-7, with D possibly TRBD1 on 5 matching bases. V gave up 3 bases and J gave up 1 base, with 13 bases separating them. CDR1 is LGHDT, CDR2 YNNKEL, per germline (reference sequence). This CDR3 has 15 amino acids. The CDR3 loop is CASSHPQGRSYEQYF. The CDR3 bases are TGTGCCAGCAGCCACCCCCAGGGTAGGTCCTACGAGCAGTACTTC.

The rearrangement uses TRBV7-2 and TRBJ1-3; possible D gene TRBD1, 5 bases. V lost 1 base, J lost 3 bases, and 10 bases lay in between. This CDR3 comprises 15 residues. The V gene's germline CDR1 is SGHTA and CDR2 FQGNSA. The CDR3: CASSLGGAHGNTIYF. As DNA, the CDR3 is TGTGCCAGCAGCTTAGGGGGCGCGCATGGAAACACCATATATTTT.

J is TRBJ2-2 and V is TRBV3-1; 9 positions agree with TRBD1. V lost 4 bases and J lost 4; bases outside the gene matches: 10. CDR1 is LGHDT, CDR2 YNNKEL, per germline (reference sequence). This CDR3 is built from 17 residues. This chain's CDR3 is CASSLYRDRAATGELFF. In DNA, the CDR3 is TGTGCCAGCAGCCTTTACCGGGACAGGGCGGCCACCGGGGAGCTGTTTTTT.

This clonotype was picked up a small number of times. The V and J genes are TRBV7-3 and TRBJ2-1; the D gene is possibly TRBD2 (6 bases). V lost 5 bases, J lost 10 bases, and 15 bases lay in between. This CDR3 is built from 13 residues. The germline V gene has CDR1 SGHTA and CDR2 FQGTGA. CDR3 residues: CASSASPGREQFF. The CDR3 DNA reads as TGTGCCAGCAGCGCCTCTCCGGGGAGGGAGCAGTTCTTC.

CDR3 amino acids: CASSVWQGDYGYTF. For the CDR3, the DNA is TGTGCCAGCAGCGTATGGCAGGGTGATTATGGCTACACCTTC. The rearrangement uses TRBV5-4 and TRBJ1-2, with D perhaps TRBD1 (5 bases). Germline assignment: CDR1 SGHNT and CDR2 YYREEE (reference sequence). The CDR3 is 14 amino acids. The V end lost 4 bases, the J end lost 5 bases, and 15 bases lay between the germline ends.

The CDR3: CASSGREFYGYTF. The DNA for the CDR3 is TGCGCCAGCAGTGGGAGGGAATTCTATGGCTACACCTTC. The chain combines TRBV10-2 with TRBJ1-2; D is uncertain. The CDR3 spans 13 residues. CDR1 is WSHSY, CDR2 SAAADI, per germline. The V end lost 4 bases, the J end lost 4 bases, and 10 bases lay between the germline ends.

The chain is built from TRBV7-2 and TRBJ2-7, with 11 nucleotides matching TRBD2. After removal of 1 base from V and 4 bases from J, the junction contained 3 bases not matched to a gene. The CDR3 spans 15 residues. Germline CDR1 SGHTA, CDR2 FQGNSA. The CDR3, as DNA: TGTGCCAGCAGCTTAGTTCGGACTAGCGGGTACGAGCAGTACTTC. It encodes CASSLVRTSGYEQYF.

V gene TRBV29-1 combines with J gene TRBJ2-2; weak D call: TRBD2 (6 bases). Germline V lookup: CDR1 SQVTM, CDR2 ANQGSEA. There are 15 residues in the CDR3. Between the trimmed V and J ends, which lost 3 bases and 7 bases, there was a span of 18 bases. This CDR3 reads CSVEMGREEGGELFF. In DNA form, the CDR3 reads TGCAGCGTTGAGATGGGCAGGGAGGAGGGCGGGGAGCTGTTTTTT.

The chain recombines TRBV12-3 or TRBV12-4 with TRBJ2-7, with TRBD2 matching 7 bases. The ends lost 3 bases at V and 5 bases at J; junction bases unmatched: 10. The CDR3 spans 15 residues. This CDR3 is CASSFGEGGSHEQYF. CDR3 nucleotide sequence: TGTGCCAGCAGTTTTGGGGAGGGCGGGAGCCACGAGCAGTACTTC.

The J gene is TRBJ2-3, the V gene TRBV5-4; D may be TRBD1 or TRBD2 (5 bases each). V gave up 2 bases and J gave up 5 bases, with 12 bases separating them. The CDR3 has 14 amino acids. Germline lookup yields CDR1 SGHNT and CDR2 YYREEE (reference sequence). CDR3 coding DNA: TGTGCCAGCAGCTTCAGAGGGGTGGAAGATACGCAGTATTTT. This codes for CASSFRGVEDTQYF.

CDR3 sequence (DNA): TGCAGCGTTGTTCTAGCGGGAGTTAATGAGCAGTTCTTC. Amino acids: CSVVLAGVNEQFF. The chain recombines TRBV29-1 with TRBJ2-1, with 10 bases that match TRBD2. This CDR3 has 13 residues. Per germline, CDR1 SQVTM and CDR2 ANQGSEA. The V segment lost 4 bases and the J segment 7 bases; nucleotides outside the gene matches: 4.

This clonotype occurred a few times. The chain joins TRBV24-1 to TRBJ1-1; D unclear. Trimming took 3 bases from V and 1 from J, leaving 14 bases between them. This CDR3 comprises 16 residues. Germline CDR1 and CDR2: KGHDR and SFDVKD. CDR3 protein: CATSDLGGPQNTEAFF. Here the CDR3 DNA reads TGTGCCACCAGTGATCTAGGAGGTCCACAGAACACTGAAGCTTTCTTT.

This clonotype was observed a few times. One end of the junction is discordant with germline, which a read error may explain. The chain is built from TRBV6-1 and TRBJ1-5; D perhaps matches TRBD1 (5 bases). This CDR3 region has 13 residues. The germline gives CDR1 MNHNS, CDR2 SASEGT. CDR3 sequence: CASNEGVSQPQHF. In DNA, the CDR3 is TGTGCCAGCAATGAAGGGGTAAGTCAGCCCCAGCATTTT.

This clonotype was observed a few times. The chain uses TRBV11-2 and TRBJ2-3, with TRBD2 identical over 10 bases. The junction had 5 bases not matched to a gene; V was cut back by 1 base and J by 4 bases. The CDR3 spans 16 residues. Germline V gene data show CDR1 as SGHAT and CDR2 as FQNNGV. The CDR3: CASSLGASGGSDTQYF. CDR3 DNA: TGTGCCAGCAGCTTAGGGGCTAGCGGGGGCTCAGATACGCAGTATTTT.

V gene TRBV6-1 combines with J gene TRBJ2-1; D ambiguous. The V and J ends lost 10 bases and 4 bases respectively, with 8 bases between them. Per the germline V gene, CDR1 is MNHNS and CDR2 is SASEGT. CDR3 length: 11 amino acids. The CDR3 DNA reads TGTGCCATCTCGTTATACAATGAGCAGTTCTTC. Protein sequence: CAISLYNEQFF.

This clonotype appeared many times. This chain joins TRBV5-1 and TRBJ2-7, with 8 positions matching TRBD2. Germline loops: CDR1 SGHRS, CDR2 YFSETQ. Trimming at V came to 3 bases and at J to 6 bases, leaving 20 bases not matched to a gene. This CDR3 has 18 amino acids. The CDR3 nucleotides are TGCGCCAGCAGCTCCCTTTCCCTAAAGCGGGAGTCTGACGTCGAGCAGTACTTC. Its translation: CASSSLSLKRESDVEQYF.

V and J are TRBV7-3 and TRBJ2-2, with a tentative D call TRBD1 (6 bases). This CDR3 has 17 amino acids. V lost 1 base and J lost 0, with 12 bases in between. Germline V CDR1 and CDR2: SGHTA, FQGTGA. The CDR3 region has the DNA TGTGCCAGCAGCTTAAATCCAGGGGCCTCGAACACCGGGGAGCTGTTTTTT. Translating it yields CASSLNPGASNTGELFF.

V gene TRBV5-1 combines with J gene TRBJ1-6, with TRBD1 identical over 10 bases. Germline CDR1 is SGHRS and CDR2 is YFSETQ. CDR3 length: 18 amino acids. V lost 4 bases, J lost 8 bases, and 15 bases stayed unmatched. The CDR3 region has the DNA TGCGCCAGCAGCCGGGTCCCCAGACAGGGGGCGCCGGATTCACCCCTCCACTTT. It yields the protein CASSRVPRQGAPDSPLHF.

This clonotype came up a few times. The chain joins TRBV20-1 to TRBJ1-5; maybe TRBD1 (5 bases). The CDR3 runs to 15 residues. Germline CDR1 reads DFQATT; CDR2 reads SNEGSKA (reference sequence). Trimming removed 6 bases at V and 0 bases at J, with 15 bases between. For the CDR3, the DNA is TGCAGTGCCGGACAATCCCCGATTAGCAATCAGCCCCAGCATTTT. Residues: CSAGQSPISNQPQHF.

This clonotype turned up a few times. In DNA, the CDR3 is TGTGCCAGCAGCCAACAGGGGTCCTACACCGGGGAGCTGTTTTTT. Its protein product is CASSQQGSYTGELFF. V gene TRBV6-2 or TRBV6-3 combines with J gene TRBJ2-2, with 7 positions matching TRBD1. This CDR3 is 15 amino acids long. Germline V gives CDR1 MNHEY, CDR2 SVGEGT. With V trimmed by 6 bases and J by 3 bases, 7 bases remained unmatched.

This clonotype was found many times. This chain uses TRBV12-3 or TRBV12-4 with TRBJ2-1; D call uncertain. V was cut by 2 bases and J by 6 bases, with 11 bases left in between. The CDR3 has 14 residues. This CDR3 is CASSLSSSRNEQFF. CDR3 DNA: TGTGCCAGCAGTTTAAGTTCTTCACGCAATGAGCAGTTCTTC.

This chain joins TRBV7-8 and TRBJ2-7; 7 bases match TRBD1. CDR1 is SGHVS, CDR2 FQNEAQ, per germline. Trimming took 0 bases from V and 1 from J; bases not matched to a gene: 3. The CDR3 covers 15 residues. The CDR3 coding sequence is TGTGCCAGCAGCTTAGCGACAGGGCTGTCCTACGAGCAGTACTTC. This codes for CASSLATGLSYEQYF.

The rearrangement joins TRBV6-5 to TRBJ2-1, with TRBD2 matching over 8 bases. This CDR3 comprises 16 residues. With 0 bases clipped from V and 4 bases from J, the junction kept 5 bases outside the gene matches. Germline V gives CDR1 MNHEY, CDR2 SVGAGI. This CDR3 reads CASSYSGGRRYNEQFF. The DNA of the CDR3 is TGTGCCAGCAGTTACTCGGGCGGGAGGCGGTACAATGAGCAGTTCTTC.

The chain combines TRBV18 with TRBJ2-1; D is ambiguous. Trimming shortened V by 3 bases and J by 9 bases, and 12 bases separated the two germline ends. This CDR3 is built from 13 residues. Germline lookup yields CDR1 KGHSH and CDR2 LQKENI. The CDR3 region is CASSPFEEGEQFF. The CDR3 nucleotides are TGTGCCAGCTCACCCTTTGAGGAAGGTGAGCAGTTCTTC.